Below are 26 T cell receptor beta chains sequenced from a single sample in a study of response to subunit inactivated influenza vaccine (dated by TCRdb to 2016 to 2019). The library was made by RT-PCR. The sample was run on an Illumina HiSeq 2500. TCRdb trimmed the raw reads at Q25, called clones with MiXCR and kept productive beta chains. Merged by CDR3 protein, the rows form single entries marked with the most common genes and DNA. Counted in this sample were around 750,000 distinct CDR3 sequences; around 20% of them appeared once. The top ten constitute roughly 10% of the sample. The sequenced sample was PBMCs from blood, obtained 5 days after vaccination. These TCRs come from a middle-aged man who received an inactivated influenza vaccine. Donor details come from another sample of the same person, matched by shared clones.

This clonotype is a singleton in its sample. The J gene is TRBJ2-7, the V gene TRBV3-1, with no clear D. This CDR3 contains 13 residues. Germline V lookup: CDR1 LGHDT, CDR2 YNNKEL (reference sequence). V was trimmed by 0 bases and J by 4 bases, leaving 7 bases between them. The chain's CDR3 is CASSQDTDYEQYF. DNA of the CDR3: TGTGCCAGCAGCCAAGATACAGATTACGAGCAGTACTTC.

The chain employs TRBV3-1 and TRBJ2-7, with D uncertain. The ends were cut back, 1 base at V and 5 bases at J, with 12 bases in the middle. The length of the CDR3 is 14 residues. The germline V gene encodes CDR1 LGHDT and CDR2 YNNKEL (reference sequence). CDR3 bases: TGTGCCAGCAGCCAAGGAACGGCTTGGAACGAGCAGTACTTC. Its protein product is CASSQGTAWNEQYF.

This clonotype was found many times. CDR3 amino acids: CSAREWGYGGSGNTEAFF. CDR3 nucleotides: TGCAGTGCTAGAGAGTGGGGATACGGAGGGTCGGGGAACACTGAAGCTTTCTTT. This chain links TRBV20-1 with TRBJ1-1; no clear D gene. The germline CDR1 and CDR2 sequences are DFQATT and SNEGSKA (reference sequence). This CDR3 spans 18 amino acids. V gave up 0 bases and J gave up 1 base, with 21 bases separating them.

This clonotype has a handful of counts. The chain employs TRBV20-1 and TRBJ1-5; 8 nucleotides agree with TRBD1. The germline CDR1 and CDR2 sequences are DFQATT and SNEGSKA (reference sequence). The V and J ends lost 0 bases and 11 bases, in that order; junction bases with no gene match: 9. The CDR3 loop spans 14 amino acids. This CDR3 reads CSARDPGGREAQHF. For the CDR3, the DNA is TGCAGTGCTAGAGACCCAGGGGGCCGTGAGGCCCAGCATTTT.

The chain has TRBV25-1 and TRBJ2-7, with D maybe TRBD1 (5 bases). Trimming removed 3 bases from V and 5 bases from J, with 11 bases in between. The CDR3 loop spans 13 amino acids. The V gene's germline CDR1 is MGHDK and CDR2 SYGVNS. Here the CDR3 DNA reads TGTGCCAGCAGTGATAGTCTGGGGCACGAGCAGTACTTC. Its translation is CASSDSLGHEQYF.

This clonotype occurred a few times. The J gene is TRBJ1-1, the V gene TRBV2; no reliable D call. Trimming cost V 6 bases and J 2 bases, with 7 bases left between them. Looked up from germline, CDR1 is SNHLY and CDR2 is FYNNEI. The CDR3 is 12 residues long. DNA for the CDR3: TGTGCCAGCAGGACTCCCAACACTGAAGCTTTCTTT. It yields the protein CASRTPNTEAFF.

This chain links TRBV7-2 with TRBJ2-5, with 7 bases matching TRBD2. The CDR3 consists of 14 residues. Germline values: CDR1 SGHTA, CDR2 FQGNSA. The V and J ends lost 4 bases and 5 bases, in that order; junction bases with no gene match: 7. As DNA, the CDR3 is TGTGCCAGCAGCTACAGAGGGGAGGGGGAGACCCAGTACTTC. Its translation is CASSYRGEGETQYF. Full variable domain (outside the CDR3, taken from reference TRBV7-2 and TRBJ2-5): GAGVSQSPSNKVTEKGKDVELRCDPISGHTALYWYRQSLGQGLEFLIYFQGNSAPDKSGLPSDRFSAERTGGSVSTLTIQRTQQEDSAVYLCASSYRGEGETQYFGPGTRLLVL.

This clonotype appeared a few times. The V call is TRBV5-1, the J call TRBJ2-6; 7 positions agree with TRBD1. The CDR3 runs 15 residues. Germline values: CDR1 SGHRS, CDR2 YFSETQ. V lost 7 bases to trimming and J lost 0 bases; unmatched junction nucleotides: 4. The CDR3: CASHRGSSGANVLTF. The CDR3, as DNA: TGCGCCAGCCACAGGGGAAGCTCTGGGGCCAACGTCCTGACTTTC.

The rearrangement joins TRBV4-3 to TRBJ2-1, with TRBD2 as a possible D gene (6 bases). Germline V gives CDR1 LGHNA, CDR2 YSLEER. The CDR3 is 17 residues long. Trimming pared 5 bases from V and 4 bases from J, leaving 21 bases between. The DNA for the CDR3 is TGCGCCAGCAGCACTATCGACGACGGAGGGCGATACAATGAGCAGTTCTTC. Amino acid sequence: CASSTIDDGGRYNEQFF.

This chain links TRBV12-3 or TRBV12-4 with TRBJ2-1; D is tentatively TRBD1 or TRBD2 (6 bases each). This CDR3 is 11 amino acids long. Trimming took off 9 bases at V and 8 bases at J, with 11 bases between the two ends. CDR3 sequence (DNA): TGTGCCAGTTGGAGGGGGTATGAGCAGTTCTTC. Its protein product is CASWRGYEQFF.

The chain employs TRBV3-1 and TRBJ2-5, with no clear D. The CDR3 length is 12 residues. The germline V and J ends were trimmed by 8 bases and 0 bases, with 7 bases remaining between them. Germline V gene lookup returns CDR1 LGHDT and CDR2 YNNKEL (reference sequence). The CDR3 region has the DNA TGTGCCAGCGGAAAATACCAAGAGACCCAGTACTTC. Translated: CASGKYQETQYF.

The gene calls are TRBV6-1 and TRBJ2-1; 12 nucleotides align to TRBD2. The CDR3 consists of 16 residues. CDR1 MNHNS and CDR2 SASEGT come from the germline V gene. The J segment lost 4 bases and the V segment lost 7 bases, leaving 8 bases of the junction unmatched. The CDR3 DNA is TGTGCCAGCAAACCGACTAGCGGGAGCACGTACAATGAGCAGTTCTTC. Amino acids: CASKPTSGSTYNEQFF.

This clonotype was recorded many times. The rearrangement links TRBV4-3 to TRBJ2-2; D is uncertain. The germline V gene has CDR1 LGHNA and CDR2 YSLEER. The CDR3 length is 15 residues. The germline V and J ends were trimmed by 7 bases and 8 bases, with 20 bases remaining between them. This CDR3 is CASTLNPGSRGELFF. CDR3 in DNA: TGCGCCAGCACCTTAAACCCCGGGTCTAGGGGGGAGCTGTTTTTT.

This clonotype came up once. The V call is TRBV11-2, the J call TRBJ1-1; tentative D call: TRBD1 (6 bases). Trimming left V 7 bases short and J 5 bases short, with 17 bases between. Germline loops: CDR1 SGHAT, CDR2 FQNNGV. The length of the CDR3 is 14 residues. In nucleotides, the CDR3 is TGTGCCAGCAATACGGGGGCGGTAGGTACTGAAGCTTTCTTT. It is translated as CASNTGAVGTEAFF.

This clonotype was counted a few times. The V call is TRBV6-2 or TRBV6-3, the J call TRBJ2-1; D ambiguous. The germline V and J ends were trimmed by 0 bases and 9 bases, with 6 bases remaining between them. The CDR3 runs 12 residues. Looked up from germline, CDR1 is MNHEY and CDR2 is SVGEGT. CDR3 loop: CASSYSLTEQFF. CDR3 DNA sequence: TGTGCCAGCAGTTACTCGTTGACTGAGCAGTTCTTC.

V gene TRBV5-6 combines with J gene TRBJ2-1; 10 nucleotides agree with TRBD1. Trimming took 6 bases from V and 7 from J; bases not matched to a gene: 13. The germline CDR1 and CDR2 sequences are SGHDT and YYEEEE. The CDR3 totals 16 residues. In DNA form, the CDR3 reads TGTGCCAGCAACCAACGCGGGACAGGGGCTGGGAATGAGCAGTTCTTC. Encoded protein: CASNQRGTGAGNEQFF.

The rearrangement uses TRBV27 and TRBJ2-3; a weak D match, TRBD2 (7 bases). CDR1 and CDR2 (germline): MNHEY, SMNVEV (reference sequence). The CDR3 runs to 15 residues. V dropped 4 bases and J dropped 3 bases, with 14 bases sitting between them. CDR3 coding DNA: TGTGCCAGCAGTTCATGGGGGGGGCTTACAGATACGCAGTATTTT. This gives the protein CASSSWGGLTDTQYF.

The CDR3 sequence: CSARKSAGTYEQYF. In DNA form, the CDR3 reads TGCAGTGCTAGAAAAAGTGCGGGAACCTACGAGCAGTACTTC. The chain joins TRBV20-1 to TRBJ2-7; the D gene is possibly TRBD2 (6 bases). Germline CDR1 is DFQATT and CDR2 is SNEGSKA (reference sequence). Trimming shortened V by 2 bases and J by 2 bases, and 13 bases separated the two germline ends. The CDR3 is 14 amino acids.

The CDR3 protein is CASRRTVKETQYF. DNA for the CDR3: TGTGCCAGCAGAAGGACTGTAAAAGAGACCCAGTACTTC. This chain uses TRBV6-1 with TRBJ2-5, with D possibly TRBD2 on 5 matching bases. This CDR3 region has 13 residues. V lost 6 bases to trimming and J lost 3 bases, with 11 bases between them. The germline gives CDR1 MNHNS, CDR2 SASEGT.

This chain connects TRBV7-3 to TRBJ2-2, with a weak D call TRBD1 (5 bases). The length of the CDR3 is 14 residues. Trimming cost V 6 bases and J 4 bases, with 12 bases left between them. Looked up from germline, CDR1 is SGHTA and CDR2 is FQGTGA. CDR3 coding DNA: TGTGCCAGCAGGCAAATAACAGGCACCGGGGAGCTGTTTTTT. Amino acid sequence: CASRQITGTGELFF.

J is TRBJ2-7 and V is TRBV6-2 or TRBV6-3; 10 bases are shared with TRBD1. The CDR3 loop spans 16 amino acids. Germline CDR1 MNHEY, CDR2 SVGEGT. After removal of 8 bases from V and 4 bases from J, the junction contained 14 bases not matched to a gene. The CDR3 coding sequence is TGTGCCAGCTCTACCCTATCCCGGGACAGGGGATACGAGCAGTACTTC. This encodes CASSTLSRDRGYEQYF.

This rearrangement joins TRBV20-1 to TRBJ2-5; 9 bases map to TRBD2. This CDR3 spans 15 amino acids. V dropped 5 bases and J dropped 5; count of bases not matched to a gene: 12. CDR1 DFQATT and CDR2 SNEGSKA come from the germline V gene (reference sequence). CDR3 sequence: CSAFSGSLPHETQYF. The CDR3 DNA is TGCAGTGCTTTTAGCGGGAGCCTACCTCACGAGACCCAGTACTTC.

V is TRBV10-3 and J is TRBJ2-1; D gene uncertain. With 3 bases removed from V and 5 bases from J, the gap between germline ends came to 5 bases. Germline loops: CDR1 ENHRY, CDR2 SYGVKD. This CDR3 spans 12 amino acids. CDR3 nucleotides: TGTGCCATCAGTGACCCAAACAATGAGCAGTTCTTC. Translated, it gives CAISDPNNEQFF.

The genes are TRBV20-1 and TRBJ2-1; 8 nucleotides match TRBD1. V lost 1 base, J lost 2 bases, and 13 bases stayed unmatched. Germline CDR1 is DFQATT and CDR2 is SNEGSKA (reference sequence). The CDR3 has 18 residues. The CDR3 reads CSARAPFYRGNTYNEQFF. CDR3 bases: TGCAGTGCTAGAGCCCCTTTCTACAGGGGGAACACCTACAATGAGCAGTTCTTC.

This sequence joins TRBV12-3 or TRBV12-4 and TRBJ2-4; no definite D call. The V end lost 6 bases, the J end lost 1 base, and 7 bases lay between the germline ends. CDR3 length equals 13 residues. The CDR3 DNA reads TGTGCCAGCAGCTTTGGGGCCAAAAACATTCAGTACTTC. Its translation is CASSFGAKNIQYF.

This clonotype was detected only a few times. CDR3 amino acids: CASSLEVGENIQYF. The CDR3 coding sequence is TGTGCCAGCAGTTTAGAAGTGGGGGAAAACATTCAGTACTTC. The rearrangement joins TRBV28 to TRBJ2-4; either TRBD1 or TRBD2 may fit D (5 bases each). V gave up 2 bases and J gave up 5 bases, with 10 bases separating them. Per germline, CDR1 MDHEN and CDR2 SYDVKM. The length of the CDR3 is 14 residues.